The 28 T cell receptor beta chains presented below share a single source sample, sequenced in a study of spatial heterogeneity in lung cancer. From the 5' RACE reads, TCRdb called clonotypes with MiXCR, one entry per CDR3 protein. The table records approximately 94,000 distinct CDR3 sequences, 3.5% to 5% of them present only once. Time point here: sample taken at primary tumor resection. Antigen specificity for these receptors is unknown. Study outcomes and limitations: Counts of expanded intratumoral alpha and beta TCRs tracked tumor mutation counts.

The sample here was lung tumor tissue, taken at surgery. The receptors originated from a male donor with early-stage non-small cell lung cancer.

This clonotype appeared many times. The CDR3 bases are TGTGCCTCGGAACAGGGGAGAGCTTTCTTT. The encoded protein is CASEQGRAFF. The chain uses TRBV7-9 and TRBJ1-1; 7 nucleotides line up with TRBD1. The junction had 7 bases not matched to a gene; V was cut back by 11 bases and J by 10 bases. Germline V gene lookup returns CDR1 SEHNR and CDR2 FQNEAQ (reference sequence). The CDR3 covers 10 residues.

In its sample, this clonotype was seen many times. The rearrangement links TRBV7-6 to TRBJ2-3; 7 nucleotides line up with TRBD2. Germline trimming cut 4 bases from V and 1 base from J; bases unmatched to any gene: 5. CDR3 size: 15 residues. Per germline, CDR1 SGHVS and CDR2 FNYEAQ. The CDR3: CASSSLARRTDTQYF. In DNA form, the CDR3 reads TGTGCCAGCAGCTCACTAGCGAGGCGCACAGATACGCAGTATTTT.

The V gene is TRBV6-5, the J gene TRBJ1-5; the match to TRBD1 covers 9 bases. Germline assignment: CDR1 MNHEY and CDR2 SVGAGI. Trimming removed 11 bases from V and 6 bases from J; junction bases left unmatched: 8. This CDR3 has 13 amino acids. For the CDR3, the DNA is TGTGCCTCACAGGGGGCCACCAGTCAGCCCCAGCATTTT. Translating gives CASQGATSQPQHF.

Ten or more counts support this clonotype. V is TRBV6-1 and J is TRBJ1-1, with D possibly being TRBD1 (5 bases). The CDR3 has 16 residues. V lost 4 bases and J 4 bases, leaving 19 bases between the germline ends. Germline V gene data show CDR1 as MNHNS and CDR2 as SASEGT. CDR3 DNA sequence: TGTGCCAGCAGTGCCCCTGACGCAGGGAGGTTCACTGAAGCTTTCTTT. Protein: CASSAPDAGRFTEAFF.

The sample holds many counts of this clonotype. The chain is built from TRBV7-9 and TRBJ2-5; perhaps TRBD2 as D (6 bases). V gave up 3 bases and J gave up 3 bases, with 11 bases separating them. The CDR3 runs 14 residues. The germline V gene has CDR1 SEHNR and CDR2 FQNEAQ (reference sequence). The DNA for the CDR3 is TGTGCCAGCAGCTTTGCCCTAGCGAAAGAGACCCAGTACTTC. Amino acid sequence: CASSFALAKETQYF.

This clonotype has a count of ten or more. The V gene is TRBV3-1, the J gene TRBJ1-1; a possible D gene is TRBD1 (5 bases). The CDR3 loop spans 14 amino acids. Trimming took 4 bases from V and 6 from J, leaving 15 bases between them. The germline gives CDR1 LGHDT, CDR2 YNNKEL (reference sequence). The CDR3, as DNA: TGTGCCAGCAGCCCGGTTCGGCAGGGCGCTGAAGCTTTCTTT. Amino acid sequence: CASSPVRQGAEAFF. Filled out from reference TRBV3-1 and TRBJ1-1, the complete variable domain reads DTAVSQTPKYLVTQMGNDKSIKCEQNLGHDTMYWYKQDSKKFLKIMFSYNNKELIINETVPNRFSPKSPDKAHLNLHINSLELGDSAVYFCASSPVRQGAEAFFGQGTRLTVV.

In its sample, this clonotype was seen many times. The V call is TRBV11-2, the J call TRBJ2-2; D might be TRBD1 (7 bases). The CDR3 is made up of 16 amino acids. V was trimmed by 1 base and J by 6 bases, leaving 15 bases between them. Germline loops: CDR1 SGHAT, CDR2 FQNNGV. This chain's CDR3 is CASSLGRGHLPGELFF. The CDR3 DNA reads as TGTGCCAGCAGCTTAGGGAGGGGGCACCTCCCCGGGGAGCTGTTTTTT.

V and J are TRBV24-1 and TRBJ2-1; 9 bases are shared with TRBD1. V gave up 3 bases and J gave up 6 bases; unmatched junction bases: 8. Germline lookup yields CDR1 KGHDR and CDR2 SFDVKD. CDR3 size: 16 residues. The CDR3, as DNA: TGTGCCACCAGTGATCGTGGACAGGGGTTATTCAATGAGCAGTTCTTC. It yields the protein CATSDRGQGLFNEQFF.

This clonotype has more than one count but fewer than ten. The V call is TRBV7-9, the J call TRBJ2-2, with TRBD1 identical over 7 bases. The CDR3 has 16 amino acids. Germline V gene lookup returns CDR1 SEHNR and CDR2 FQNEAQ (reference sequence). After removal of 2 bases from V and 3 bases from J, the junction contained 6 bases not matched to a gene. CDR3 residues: CASSLLGGADTGELFF. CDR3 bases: TGTGCCAGCAGCTTATTAGGGGGCGCGGACACCGGGGAGCTGTTTTTT.

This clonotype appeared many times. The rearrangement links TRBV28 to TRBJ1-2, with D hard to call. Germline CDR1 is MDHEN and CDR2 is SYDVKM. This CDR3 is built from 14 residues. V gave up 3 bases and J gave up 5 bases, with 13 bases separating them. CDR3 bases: TGTGCCAGCAGTTTCCTCGACACGGAATATGGCTACACCTTC. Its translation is CASSFLDTEYGYTF.

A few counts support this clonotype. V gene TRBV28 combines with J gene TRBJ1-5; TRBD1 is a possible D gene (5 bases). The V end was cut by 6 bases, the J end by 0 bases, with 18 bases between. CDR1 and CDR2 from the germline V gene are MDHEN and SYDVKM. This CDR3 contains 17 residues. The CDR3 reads CASSLTPDSYSNQPQHF. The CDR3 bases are TGTGCCAGCAGCCTTACCCCCGACAGTTATAGCAATCAGCCCCAGCATTTT. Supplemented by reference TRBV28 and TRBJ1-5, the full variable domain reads DVKVTQSSRYLVKRTGEKVFLECVQDMDHENMFWYRQDPGLGLRLIYFSYDVKMKEKGDIPEGYSVSREKKERFSLILESASTNQTSMYLCASSLTPDSYSNQPQHFGDGTRLSIL.

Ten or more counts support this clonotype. CDR3 sequence (DNA): TGCGCCAGCAGCCAAGGACTAGCTGGTCTCGGTGAGCAGTTCTTC. This translates into CASSQGLAGLGEQFF. The rearrangement uses TRBV4-1 and TRBJ2-1; 7 bases line up with TRBD2. Germline V CDR1 and CDR2: MGHRA, YSYEKL. This CDR3 has 15 residues. V dropped 1 base and J dropped 9; count of bases not matched to a gene: 9.

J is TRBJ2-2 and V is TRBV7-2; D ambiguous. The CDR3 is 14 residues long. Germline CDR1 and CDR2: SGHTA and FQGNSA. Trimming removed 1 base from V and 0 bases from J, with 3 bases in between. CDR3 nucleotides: TGTGCCAGCAGCTTAGGGGCGAACACCGGGGAGCTGTTTTTT. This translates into CASSLGANTGELFF.

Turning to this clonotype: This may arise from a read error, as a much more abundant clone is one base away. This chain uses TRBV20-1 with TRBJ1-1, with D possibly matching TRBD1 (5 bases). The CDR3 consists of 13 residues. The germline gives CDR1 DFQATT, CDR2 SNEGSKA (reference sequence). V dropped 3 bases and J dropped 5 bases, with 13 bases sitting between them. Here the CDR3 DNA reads TGCAGTGCTAGTATATGGGGCGAGACTGAAGCTTTCTTT. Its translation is CSASIWGETEAFF.

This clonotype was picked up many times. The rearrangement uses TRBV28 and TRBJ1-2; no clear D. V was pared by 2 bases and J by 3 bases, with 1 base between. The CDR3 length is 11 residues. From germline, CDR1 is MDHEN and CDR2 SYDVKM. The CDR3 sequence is CASSLHYGYTF. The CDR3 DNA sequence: TGTGCCAGCAGTTTACACTATGGCTACACCTTC.

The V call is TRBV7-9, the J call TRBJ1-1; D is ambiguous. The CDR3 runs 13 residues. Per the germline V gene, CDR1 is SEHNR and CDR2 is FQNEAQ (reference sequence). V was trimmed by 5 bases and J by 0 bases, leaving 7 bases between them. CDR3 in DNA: TGTGCCAGCAGCAGAGAAATGAACACTGAAGCTTTCTTT. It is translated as CASSREMNTEAFF. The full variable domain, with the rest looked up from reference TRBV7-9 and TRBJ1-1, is DTGVSQNPRHKITKRGQNVTFRCDPISEHNRLYWYRQTLGQGPEFLTYFQNEAQLEKSRLLSDRFSAERPKGSFSTLEIQRTEQGDSAMYLCASSREMNTEAFFGQGTRLTVV.

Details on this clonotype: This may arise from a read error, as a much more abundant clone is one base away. CDR3: CASSRQSWRTNTGELFF. CDR3 nucleotide sequence: TGTGCCAGCAGCCGCCAGAGCTGGAGGACCAACACCGGGGAGCTGTTTTTT. J is TRBJ2-2 and V is TRBV3-1, with a weak D call TRBD2 (5 bases). The CDR3 covers 17 residues. Germline CDR1 LGHDT, CDR2 YNNKEL (reference sequence). V lost 4 bases and J 2 bases, leaving 17 bases between the germline ends.

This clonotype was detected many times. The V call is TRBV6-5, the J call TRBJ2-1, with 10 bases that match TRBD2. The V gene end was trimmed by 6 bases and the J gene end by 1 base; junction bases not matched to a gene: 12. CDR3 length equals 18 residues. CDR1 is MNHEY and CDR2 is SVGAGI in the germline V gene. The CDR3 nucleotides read TGTGCCAGCAGCACGGGGGGACTAGCGTCAATATCCTACAATGAGCAGTTCTTC. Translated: CASSTGGLASISYNEQFF.

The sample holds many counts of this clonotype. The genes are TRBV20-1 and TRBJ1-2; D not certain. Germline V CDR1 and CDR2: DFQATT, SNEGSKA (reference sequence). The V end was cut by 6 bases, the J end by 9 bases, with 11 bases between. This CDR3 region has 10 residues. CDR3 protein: CSADPRRYTF. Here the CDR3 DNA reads TGCAGTGCCGACCCCAGGCGCTACACCTTC.

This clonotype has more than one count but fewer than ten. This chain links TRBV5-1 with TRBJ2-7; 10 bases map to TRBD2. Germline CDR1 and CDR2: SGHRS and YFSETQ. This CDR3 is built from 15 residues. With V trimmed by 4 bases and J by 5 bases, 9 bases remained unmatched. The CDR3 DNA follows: TGCGCCAGCAGCCTTAAGCGGGAGGGCCTCCACGAGCAGTACTTC. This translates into CASSLKREGLHEQYF.

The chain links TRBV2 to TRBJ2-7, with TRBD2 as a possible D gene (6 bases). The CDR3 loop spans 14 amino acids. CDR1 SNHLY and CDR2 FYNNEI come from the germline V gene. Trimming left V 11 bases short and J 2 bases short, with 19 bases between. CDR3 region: CAARGGTFPYEQYF. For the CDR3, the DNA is TGTGCCGCCCGAGGTGGGACTTTTCCCTACGAGCAGTACTTC.

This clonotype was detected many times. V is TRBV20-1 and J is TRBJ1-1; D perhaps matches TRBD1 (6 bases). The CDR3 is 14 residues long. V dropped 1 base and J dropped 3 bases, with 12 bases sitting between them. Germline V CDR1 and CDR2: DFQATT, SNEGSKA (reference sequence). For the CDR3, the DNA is TGCAGTGCTAGAGCGGGGGGCGAGGACACTGAAGCTTTCTTT. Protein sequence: CSARAGGEDTEAFF.

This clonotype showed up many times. The DNA for the CDR3 is TGTGCCAGTAGTAAAATGGGATATGGGCAGTTCTTC. Amino acids: CASSKMGYGQFF. This chain connects TRBV19 to TRBJ2-1; D gene ambiguous. The germline V and J ends were trimmed by 4 bases and 12 bases, with 13 bases remaining between them. CDR1 and CDR2 (germline): LNHDA, SQIVND (reference sequence). The CDR3 consists of 12 residues.

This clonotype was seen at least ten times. The CDR3 here is CASSEIRGDGNQPQHF. The CDR3 bases are TGTGCCAGCAGTGAAATAAGAGGTGATGGCAATCAGCCCCAGCATTTT. The rearrangement joins TRBV6-1 to TRBJ1-5; D uncertain. Germline assignment: CDR1 MNHNS and CDR2 SASEGT. V was cut by 2 bases and J by 2 bases, with 13 bases left in between. The CDR3 consists of 16 residues.

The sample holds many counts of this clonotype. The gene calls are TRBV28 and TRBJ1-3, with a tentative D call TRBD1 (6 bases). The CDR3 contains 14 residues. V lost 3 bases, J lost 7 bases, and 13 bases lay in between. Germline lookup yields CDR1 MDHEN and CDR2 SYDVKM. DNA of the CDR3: TGTGCCAGCAGTTTGGACAGCAGATCGAACACCATATATTTT. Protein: CASSLDSRSNTIYF.

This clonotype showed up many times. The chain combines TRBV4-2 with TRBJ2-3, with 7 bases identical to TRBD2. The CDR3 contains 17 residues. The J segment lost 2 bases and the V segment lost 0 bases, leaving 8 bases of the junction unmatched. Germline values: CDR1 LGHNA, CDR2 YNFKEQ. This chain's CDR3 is CASSQDLSGAVTDTQYF. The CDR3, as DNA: TGTGCCAGCAGCCAAGATTTGAGCGGGGCAGTCACAGATACGCAGTATTTT.

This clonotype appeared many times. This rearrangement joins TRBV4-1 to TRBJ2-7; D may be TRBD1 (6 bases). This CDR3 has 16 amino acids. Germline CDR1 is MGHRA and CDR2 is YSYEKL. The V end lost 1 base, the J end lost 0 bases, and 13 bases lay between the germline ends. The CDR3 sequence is CASSQAGHRSSYEQYF. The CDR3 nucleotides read TGCGCCAGCAGCCAAGCGGGACACCGAAGCTCCTACGAGCAGTACTTC.

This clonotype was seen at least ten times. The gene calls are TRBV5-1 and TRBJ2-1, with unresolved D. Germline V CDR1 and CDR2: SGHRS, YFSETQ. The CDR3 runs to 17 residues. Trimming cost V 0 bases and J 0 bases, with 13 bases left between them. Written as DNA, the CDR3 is TGCGCCAGCAGCTTGGGACGCGGAGCAGGCTCCTACAATGAGCAGTTCTTC. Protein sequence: CASSLGRGAGSYNEQFF. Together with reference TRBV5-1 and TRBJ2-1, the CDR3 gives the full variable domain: KAGVTQTPRYLIKTRGQQVTLSCSPISGHRSVSWYQQTPGQGLQFLFEYFSETQRNKGNFPGRFSGRQFSNSRSEMNVSTLELGDSALYLCASSLGRGAGSYNEQFFGPGTRLTVL.